This TCR beta chain originates from a study of T cell responses to AZD1222 COVID-19 vaccine. The study, taken as a whole, reports: Increases in Spike-specific TCR breadth and depth were seen after two AZD1222 doses. Researchers report vaccine-associated CD4 TCRs spanning spike, with dominance at 160-218 and 743-854. Recipients of AZD1222 seropositive at baseline numbered only five or six. Possibly, clonal diversity was underestimated; donors were largely white British and included more females.

Libraries were prepared by immunoSEQ multiplex PCR; TCRdb keeps only in-frame clonotypes and omits some of them. The profile covers just under 150,000 clones, with approximately 85% appearing a single time and under 5.5% taken by the ten largest. CDR3 length equals 15 residues. V trimming: 3 bases; J trimming: 3 bases; junction bases outside the gene matches: 8. CDR1 and CDR2 (germline): MNHNS, SASEGT. On this clone: The antigen is unknown.

V and J are TRBV6-1 and TRBJ2-7, with 7 positions matching TRBD1. Sample: peripheral blood, taken 28 days after the second dose of the MenACWY control vaccine. This receptor was obtained from an adult who received the MenACWY meningococcal vaccine as a control. CDR3 nucleotide sequence: TGTGCCAGCAGTGATGCCGGGACAGTTTTCTACGAGCAGTACTTC. Residues: CASSDAGTVFYEQYF.